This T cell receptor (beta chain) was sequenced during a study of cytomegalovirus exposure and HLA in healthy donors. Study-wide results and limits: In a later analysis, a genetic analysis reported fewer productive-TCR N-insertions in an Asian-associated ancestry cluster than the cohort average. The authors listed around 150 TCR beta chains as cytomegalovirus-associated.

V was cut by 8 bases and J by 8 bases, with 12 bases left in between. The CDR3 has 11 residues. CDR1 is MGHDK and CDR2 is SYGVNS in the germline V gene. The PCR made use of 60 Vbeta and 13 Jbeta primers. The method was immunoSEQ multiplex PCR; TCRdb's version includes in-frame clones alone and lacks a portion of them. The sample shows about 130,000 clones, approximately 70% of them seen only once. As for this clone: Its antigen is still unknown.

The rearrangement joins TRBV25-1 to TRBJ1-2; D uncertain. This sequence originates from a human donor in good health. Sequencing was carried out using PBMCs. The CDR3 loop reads CASSPGWGYTF. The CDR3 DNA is TGTGCCAGCTCACCGGGGTGGGGCTACACCTTC.